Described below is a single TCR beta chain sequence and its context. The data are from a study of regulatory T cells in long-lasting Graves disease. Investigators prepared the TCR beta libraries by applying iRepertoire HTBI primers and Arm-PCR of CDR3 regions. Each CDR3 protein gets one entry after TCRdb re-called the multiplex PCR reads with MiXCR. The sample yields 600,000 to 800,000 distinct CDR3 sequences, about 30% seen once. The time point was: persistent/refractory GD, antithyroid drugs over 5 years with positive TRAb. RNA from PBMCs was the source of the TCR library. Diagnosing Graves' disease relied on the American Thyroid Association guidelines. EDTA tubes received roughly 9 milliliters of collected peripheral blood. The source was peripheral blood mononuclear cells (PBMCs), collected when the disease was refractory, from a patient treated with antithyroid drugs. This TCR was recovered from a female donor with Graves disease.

CDR3 sequence: CASRPRRNNQPQHF. The DNA of the CDR3 is TGTGCCAGCAGACCTAGACGGAACAATCAGCCCCAGCATTTT. The rearrangement links TRBV27 to TRBJ1-5; D is undetermined. CDR3 length: 14 amino acids. Trimming stripped 6 bases from V and 3 bases from J, with 12 bases between. Germline V gives CDR1 MNHEY, CDR2 SMNVEV (reference sequence).